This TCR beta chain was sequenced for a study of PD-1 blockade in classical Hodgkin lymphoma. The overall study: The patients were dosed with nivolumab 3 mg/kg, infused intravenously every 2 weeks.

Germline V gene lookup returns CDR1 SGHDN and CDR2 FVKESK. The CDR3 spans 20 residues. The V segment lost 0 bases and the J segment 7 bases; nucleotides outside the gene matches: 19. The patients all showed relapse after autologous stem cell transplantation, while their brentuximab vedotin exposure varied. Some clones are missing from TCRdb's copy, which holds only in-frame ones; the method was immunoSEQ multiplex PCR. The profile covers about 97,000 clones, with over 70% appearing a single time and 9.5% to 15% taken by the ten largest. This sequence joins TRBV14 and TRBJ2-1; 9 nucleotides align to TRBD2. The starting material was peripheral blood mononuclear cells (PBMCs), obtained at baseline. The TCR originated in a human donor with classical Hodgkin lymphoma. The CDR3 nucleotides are TGTGCCAGCAGCCAAGAATTAGTAGCGGAACTAGCGGGCACACTAAATGAGCAGTTCTTC. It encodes CASSQELVAELAGTLNEQFF. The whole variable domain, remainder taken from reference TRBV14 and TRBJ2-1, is EAGVTQFPSHSVIEKGQTVTLRCDPISGHDNLYWYRRVMGKEIKFLLHFVKESKQDESGMPNNRFLAERTGGTYSTLKVQPAELEDSGVYFCASSQELVAELAGTLNEQFFGPGTRLTVL.